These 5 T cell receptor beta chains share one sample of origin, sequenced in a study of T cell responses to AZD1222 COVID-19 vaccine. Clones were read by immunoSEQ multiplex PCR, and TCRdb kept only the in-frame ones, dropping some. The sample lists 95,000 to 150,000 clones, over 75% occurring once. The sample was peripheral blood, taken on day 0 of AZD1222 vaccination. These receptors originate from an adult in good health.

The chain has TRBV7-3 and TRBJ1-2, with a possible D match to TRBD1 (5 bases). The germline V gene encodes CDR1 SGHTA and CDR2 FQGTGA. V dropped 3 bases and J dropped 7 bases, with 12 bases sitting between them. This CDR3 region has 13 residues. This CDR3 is CASSFLGDFGYTF. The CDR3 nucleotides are TGTGCCAGCAGCTTTTTAGGGGACTTTGGCTACACCTTC.

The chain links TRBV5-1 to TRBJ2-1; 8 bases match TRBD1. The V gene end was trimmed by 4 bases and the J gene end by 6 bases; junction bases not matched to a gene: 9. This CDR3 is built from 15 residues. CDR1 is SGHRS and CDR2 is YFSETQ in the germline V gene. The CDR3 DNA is TGCGCCAGCAGCCCGGGACAGGAGTTCCGCAATGAGCAGTTCTTC. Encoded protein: CASSPGQEFRNEQFF.

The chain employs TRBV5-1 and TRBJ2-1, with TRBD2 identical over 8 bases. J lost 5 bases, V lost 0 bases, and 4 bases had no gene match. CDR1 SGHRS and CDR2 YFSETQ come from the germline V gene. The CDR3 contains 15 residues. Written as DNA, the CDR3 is TGCGCCAGCAGCTTGGTTAGCGGGGTTAACAATGAGCAGTTCTTC. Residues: CASSLVSGVNNEQFF.

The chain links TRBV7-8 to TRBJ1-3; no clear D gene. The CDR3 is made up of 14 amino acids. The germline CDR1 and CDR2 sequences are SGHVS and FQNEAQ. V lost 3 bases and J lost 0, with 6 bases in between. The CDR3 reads CASSLAGSGNTIYF. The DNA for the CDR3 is TGTGCCAGCAGCTTGGCGGGCTCTGGAAACACCATATATTTT.

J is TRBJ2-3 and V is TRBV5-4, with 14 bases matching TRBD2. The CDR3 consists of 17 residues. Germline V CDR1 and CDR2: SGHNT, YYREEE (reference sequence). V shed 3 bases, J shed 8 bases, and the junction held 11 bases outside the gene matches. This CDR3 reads CASSSGTSGGAIATQYF. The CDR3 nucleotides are TGTGCCAGCAGCTCCGGGACTAGCGGGGGAGCGATTGCTACGCAGTATTTT.